This TCR beta chain was found in a study of PD-1 blockade in classical Hodgkin lymphoma. The study, taken as a whole, reports: Only CD4+ TCR diversity, not CD8+, had risen significantly by C4D1. Complete responders showed a baseline diversity that resembled the diversity of newly diagnosed patients. Nivolumab initiated under 1 year post-ASCT led to patient exclusion.

The protocol was immunoSEQ multiplex PCR, while the TCRdb copy is restricted to in-frame clones and leaves out a portion. Among around 10,000 clones listed, 76% were seen once. All trial patients relapsed after autologous stem cell transplantation. Complete response, partial response or progressive disease made up the best responses. In this sample, this clone turned up once. The antigen remains unidentified. Germline-derived CDR1 and CDR2 are SGDLS and YYNGEE. The CDR3 loop spans 16 amino acids. The junction had 10 bases not matched to a gene; V was cut back by 3 bases and J by 4 bases. Source: peripheral blood mononuclear cells (PBMCs), taken at baseline. The genes are TRBV9 and TRBJ2-3, with 8 bases matching TRBD1. The source is a human donor with classical Hodgkin lymphoma. Here the CDR3 reads CASSDLRQGFADTQYF. For the CDR3, the DNA is TGTGCCAGCAGCGACCTACGACAGGGGTTTGCAGATACGCAGTATTTT.